Listed here are 17 T cell receptor beta chains from one sample, sequenced in a study of PD-L1 blockade in urothelial cancer (dated by TCRdb to about 2017). Libraries were made using the immunoSEQ multiplex PCR assay. The clones in this table, taken by TCRdb from immuneACCESS, are in-frame only. Not every clone is retained; where verified, under half of the shortfall comes from an unresolved V gene, and the cause of the rest is unknown. The sample yields approximately 100,000 clones; about nine tenths were counted once. The ten largest make up 0.85% to 1% of the sample. The source material was PBMCs, sampled around atezolizumab (anti-PD-L1) treatment. The receptors derive from a woman older than 75 with urothelial cancer.

The rearrangement links TRBV28 to TRBJ2-5, with 7 positions matching TRBD2. The CDR3 is made up of 12 amino acids. J gave up 7 bases and V 7 bases, and 6 bases lay outside the gene matches. Germline V gene data show CDR1 as MDHEN and CDR2 as SYDVKM. The CDR3 region is CASTLGGGTQYF. The CDR3 DNA is TGTGCCAGCACCCTTGGGGGGGGGACCCAGTACTTC. The whole variable domain, filled in from reference TRBV28 and TRBJ2-5, reads DVKVTQSSRYLVKRTGEKVFLECVQDMDHENMFWYRQDPGLGLRLIYFSYDVKMKEKGDIPEGYSVSREKKERFSLILESASTNQTSMYLCASTLGGGTQYFGPGTRLLVL.

The chain employs TRBV5-8 and TRBJ1-2; TRBD1 is a possible D gene (5 bases). Trimming cost V 4 bases and J 7 bases, with 14 bases left between them. The CDR3 has 13 residues. Germline V gives CDR1 SGHTS, CDR2 YDEGEE. The CDR3 spells CASSPRGTAGYTF. CDR3 in DNA: TGTGCCAGCAGCCCGCGGGGGACGGCTGGCTACACCTTC.

The rearrangement links TRBV5-1 to TRBJ2-7; 14 bases fit TRBD2. Germline loops: CDR1 SGHRS, CDR2 YFSETQ. The CDR3 has 16 residues. Trimming took 4 bases from V and 2 from J; bases not matched to a gene: 5. CDR3 in amino acids: CASSPSGLAGAYEQYF. DNA of the CDR3: TGCGCCAGCAGCCCTTCGGGACTAGCGGGGGCCTACGAGCAGTACTTC.

The table lists this clone with a few counts. The rearrangement uses TRBV6-6 and TRBJ1-1, with D perhaps matching TRBD1 (5 bases). The V end lost 2 bases, the J end lost 4 bases, and 14 bases lay between the germline ends. From germline, CDR1 is MNHNY and CDR2 SVGAGI (reference sequence). The CDR3 covers 15 residues. DNA of the CDR3: TGTGCCAGCAGTTACCCCCCAGGGAAAGGCACTGAAGCTTTCTTT. Its translation: CASSYPPGKGTEAFF.

The CDR3 DNA is TGTGCCAGCACCCCTAACACCGACAGACCGAACGCTTTCTTT. It codes for CASTPNTDRPNAFF. The V gene is TRBV14, the J gene TRBJ1-1; tentative D call: TRBD1 (5 bases). Germline CDR1 SGHDN, CDR2 FVKESK. This CDR3 is 14 amino acids long. Trimming cost V 7 bases and J 11 bases, with 23 bases left between them.

V usage is TRBV5-1 and J usage is TRBJ2-7, with 7 positions matching TRBD2. The V segment lost 5 bases and the J segment 1 base; nucleotides outside the gene matches: 6. CDR1 is SGHRS and CDR2 is YFSETQ in the germline V gene. The CDR3 has 14 residues. The CDR3 reads CASRVTSDSYEQYF. In DNA, the CDR3 is TGCGCCAGCAGGGTAACTAGCGATTCCTACGAGCAGTACTTC.

The chain carries TRBV10-3 and TRBJ2-6; D might be TRBD2 (5 bases). This CDR3 has 17 residues. Trimming removed 0 bases from V and 0 bases from J, with 9 bases in between. Germline V gene lookup returns CDR1 ENHRY and CDR2 SYGVKD. Here the CDR3 reads CAISESGGPSGANVLTF. The CDR3 coding sequence is TGTGCCATCAGTGAGTCCGGCGGGCCCTCTGGGGCCAACGTCCTGACTTTC.

The chain combines TRBV5-4 with TRBJ1-4; TRBD1 agrees at 9 bases. The CDR3 is 15 amino acids. Germline assignment: CDR1 SGHNT and CDR2 YYREEE (reference sequence). V shed 3 bases and J 7 bases; nucleotides not matched to a gene: 7. CDR3 bases: TGTGCCAGCAGCTGGACAGGGGACTGGGGTGAAAAACTGTTTTTT. Amino acid sequence: CASSWTGDWGEKLFF. The full variable domain, its missing parts supplied by reference TRBV5-4 and TRBJ1-4, is ETGVTQSPTHLIKTRGQQVTLRCSSQSGHNTVSWYQQALGQGPQFIFQYYREEENGRGNFPPRFSGLQFPNYSSELNVNALELDDSALYLCASSWTGDWGEKLFFGSGTQLSVL.

The rearrangement uses TRBV7-8 and TRBJ1-1, with a tentative D call TRBD1 (6 bases). In germline, CDR1 is SGHVS, CDR2 FQNEAQ. Trimming cost V 7 bases and J 4 bases, with 25 bases left between them. The CDR3 contains 17 residues. CDR3 nucleotide sequence: TGTGCCAGCACTCACAGAGGGGCGAATATCAGGGGCACTGAAGCTTTCTTT. Translating gives CASTHRGANIRGTEAFF.

The J gene is TRBJ2-7, the V gene TRBV19; D might be TRBD2 (5 bases). The V gene's germline CDR1 is LNHDA and CDR2 SQIVND (reference sequence). Trimming shortened V by 1 base and J by 0 bases, and 13 bases separated the two germline ends. The CDR3 contains 16 residues. The CDR3 loop is CASSIGNERSSYEQYF. DNA of the CDR3: TGTGCCAGTAGTATAGGGAACGAGCGGAGCTCCTACGAGCAGTACTTC.

This chain joins TRBV19 and TRBJ1-5, with 7 bases aligning to TRBD1. J was trimmed by 6 bases and V by 8 bases; bases with no gene match: 13. Per the germline V gene, CDR1 is LNHDA and CDR2 is SQIVND (reference sequence). The CDR3 length is 15 residues. The CDR3 DNA reads as TGTGCCAGTGCCGCGCAGACAGGGTCCAGTCAGCCCCAGCATTTT. Translating gives CASAAQTGSSQPQHF.

CDR3 in DNA: TGTGCCAGCAGTCCTCCCCTGGGACTAGTCGTCTACGAGCAGTACTTC. This sequence encodes CASSPPLGLVVYEQYF. The chain couples TRBV28 to TRBJ2-7; 8 positions match TRBD2. The V gene end was trimmed by 5 bases and the J gene end by 3 bases; junction bases not matched to a gene: 12. Germline CDR1 is MDHEN and CDR2 is SYDVKM. The length of the CDR3 is 16 residues.

The V call is TRBV5-6, the J call TRBJ2-7, with D unclear. This CDR3 comprises 12 residues. Germline V CDR1 and CDR2: SGHDT, YYEEEE. V was pared by 0 bases and J by 4 bases, with 5 bases between. The CDR3 coding sequence is TGTGCCAGCAGCTTGGCGAGATACGAGCAGTACTTC. Translated, it gives CASSLARYEQYF.

The rearrangement joins TRBV14 to TRBJ2-7; TRBD1 aligns across 7 bases. Germline CDR1 reads SGHDN; CDR2 reads FVKESK. With 3 bases clipped from V and 2 bases from J, the junction kept 4 bases outside the gene matches. The CDR3 has 14 amino acids. In nucleotides, the CDR3 is TGTGCCAGCAGCCATAGAGACAGGGCCTACGAGCAGTACTTC. It translates to CASSHRDRAYEQYF.

This clone was counted between two and nine times. The V call is TRBV9, the J call TRBJ1-4; 7 nucleotides line up with TRBD1. CDR3 length: 14 residues. Germline values: CDR1 SGDLS, CDR2 YYNGEE. V was pared by 0 bases and J by 6 bases, with 2 bases of the junction left unmatched. CDR3 protein: CASSVGGTDEKLFF. CDR3 DNA: TGTGCCAGCAGCGTAGGAGGGACAGATGAAAAACTGTTTTTT.

A remark on this clone: An end of the junction does not agree with germline; a read error may underlie this. V and J are TRBV15 and TRBJ2-3, with 12 bases matching TRBD1. This CDR3 is 16 amino acids long. Germline V lookup: CDR1 LNHNV, CDR2 YYDKDF (reference sequence). DNA for the CDR3: TGTGCCACCAGCAGAGGAGGGACAGGGGGCACGGATACGCAGTATTTT. Protein: CATSRGGTGGTDTQYF.

This chain uses TRBV14 with TRBJ2-7, with a tentative D call TRBD1 (5 bases). The CDR3 runs 14 residues. The germline V gene has CDR1 SGHDN and CDR2 FVKESK. With 4 bases removed from V and 6 bases from J, the gap between germline ends came to 16 bases. DNA of the CDR3: TGTGCCAGCAGCCGGCTCGGGCAGGGTGGCGAGCAGTACTTC. Its protein product is CASSRLGQGGEQYF.